These 10 T cell receptor beta chains originate from one sample sequenced in a study of shared clonotypes between healthy human individuals. Using immunoSEQ multiplex PCR, the repertoire was profiled, and TCRdb retains in-frame clones only, with some absent. The sample includes 2,500,000 or so clones, around nine tenths of them seen just once. Specimen: naive CD4+ T cells sorted from blood. Subset denoted: CD45RA+ positively selected. The receptors stem from a man in his late teens or twenties in good health.

The chain combines TRBV6-1 with TRBJ2-3, with 11 bases lining up with TRBD2. The CDR3 spans 16 residues. The germline CDR1 and CDR2 sequences are MNHNS and SASEGT. V dropped 3 bases and J dropped 2; count of bases not matched to a gene: 4. For the CDR3, the DNA is TGTGCCAGCAGTGACGGGACTAGCGGATTCACAGATACGCAGTATTTT. Translated, it gives CASSDGTSGFTDTQYF.

As for this clone: Other DNA sequences from this sample encode an identical CDR3 as well. V gene TRBV2 combines with J gene TRBJ1-1; D call uncertain. V gave up 8 bases and J gave up 0 bases, with 10 bases separating them. Germline V lookup: CDR1 SNHLY, CDR2 FYNNEI. This CDR3 has 13 amino acids. CDR3 DNA sequence: TGTGCCAGCCGGGGAGAGGTGAACACTGAAGCTTTCTTT. This gives the protein CASRGEVNTEAFF.

The chain carries TRBV29-1 and TRBJ2-5; the D call may be TRBD1 or TRBD2 (5 bases each). Germline values: CDR1 SQVTM, CDR2 ANQGSEA. Trimming removed 4 bases at V and 3 bases at J, with 12 bases between. The CDR3 loop spans 13 amino acids. The CDR3 DNA sequence: TGCAGCGTTGTCCGGGGCACCAAAGAGACCCAGTACTTC. It encodes CSVVRGTKETQYF.

CDR3 region: CASSLARGRGGELFF. Written as DNA, the CDR3 is TGTGCCAGCAGCTTAGCGCGGGGGCGAGGCGGGGAGCTGTTTTTT. This rearrangement joins TRBV7-2 to TRBJ2-2; D is possibly TRBD2 (7 bases). Germline-derived CDR1 and CDR2 are SGHTA and FQGNSA. The CDR3 is made up of 15 amino acids. V lost 0 bases, J lost 7 bases, and 12 bases lay in between.

CDR3 sequence reads: CASSNPPLPGRGNQPQHF. In DNA, the CDR3 is TGTGCCAGCAGCAACCCCCCTTTGCCGGGACGGGGCAATCAGCCCCAGCATTTT. The chain links TRBV7-2 to TRBJ1-5; tentatively, D is TRBD1 (5 bases). This CDR3 spans 18 amino acids. V shed 5 bases and J shed 2 bases, with 22 bases lying between them. CDR1 and CDR2 (germline): SGHTA, FQGNSA.

This clone was observed once. The V call is TRBV4-1, the J call TRBJ2-5, with 8 bases matching TRBD1. The germline V gene has CDR1 MGHRA and CDR2 YSYEKL. The CDR3 covers 15 residues. Germline trimming cut 4 bases from V and 5 bases from J; bases unmatched to any gene: 9. For the CDR3, the DNA is TGCGCCAGCAGCCGCCCGGACAGGGAAGGGGAGACCCAGTACTTC. Protein product: CASSRPDREGETQYF.

The rearrangement joins TRBV6-6 to TRBJ2-1, with D uncertain. Germline CDR1 and CDR2: MNHNY and SVGAGI (reference sequence). The V end was cut by 4 bases, the J end by 12 bases, with 16 bases between. The CDR3 totals 13 residues. The DNA of the CDR3 is TGTGCCAGCAGTTCCACCCCACCACCTGGGCAGTTCTTC. This sequence encodes CASSSTPPPGQFF.

The sample holds a few counts of this clone. The chain is built from TRBV19 and TRBJ1-2, with D uncertain. This CDR3 is 14 amino acids long. Germline values: CDR1 LNHDA, CDR2 SQIVND (reference sequence). V gave up 9 bases and J gave up 0 bases, with 14 bases separating them. The CDR3 DNA is TGTGCCAGCACCCTGGGGTTGACTAACTATGGCTACACCTTC. Amino acid sequence: CASTLGLTNYGYTF.

The gene calls are TRBV25-1 and TRBJ2-7, with 9 bases lining up with TRBD1. Germline assignment: CDR1 MGHDK and CDR2 SYGVNS. The CDR3 has 15 amino acids. V was clipped by 5 bases and J by 2 bases; unmatched bases: 7. DNA of the CDR3: TGTGCCAGCAGTCTCGGGGACAGGGCCACCTACGAGCAGTACTTC. This sequence encodes CASSLGDRATYEQYF.

The V gene is TRBV14, the J gene TRBJ1-1, with unresolved D. Germline-derived CDR1 and CDR2 are SGHDN and FVKESK. The CDR3 has 17 residues. V was pared by 0 bases and J by 6 bases, with 20 bases between. DNA for the CDR3: TGTGCCAGCAGCCAAGATTGGGGTTCGGTGGCGCGGGCTGAAGCTTTCTTT. Amino acids: CASSQDWGSVARAEAFF.